A selection of T cell receptor beta chains follows, all from one sample in a study of long-term antiretroviral therapy in people with HIV. Generated by immunoSEQ multiplex PCR, the TCRdb table keeps only in-frame clones and is missing some. The sample lists more than 20,000 clones; 85% were seen once. The sequenced sample was unsorted PBMCs, obtained 2.3 years after starting antiretroviral therapy. The receptor set was obtained from a middle-aged man with HIV. Each CDR3 is given with its conserved first and last residue. A D gene is named only where the DNA matches it firmly. Size is omitted from some rows. Given values are once, few, many or a class for expanded clones.

-	TRBV9	TRBJ2-5	once	CASSPKRRGPQETQYF
-	TRBV2	TRBJ1-5	few	CASSEVENQPQHF
-	TRBV6-6	TRBJ1-1	-	CASSYGGSTEAFF
-	TRBV27	TRBJ2-7	-	CASSLYTRPYEQYF
TRBD1	TRBV9	TRBJ2-7	few	CASSVGAGGEYEQYF
-	TRBV6-1	TRBJ2-7	-	CASSYTSGPEQYF
TRBD1	TRBV19	TRBJ2-1	-	CASSLTGGSYNEQFF
-	TRBV7-9	TRBJ1-1	-	CASSLRDSNTEAFF
TRBD2	TRBV27	TRBJ2-1	-	CASSLSGGRFNEQFF
-	TRBV18	TRBJ1-2	-	CASSPTTDYYGYTF
TRBD1	TRBV2	TRBJ1-2	-	CARDRIRDRRGINYGYTF
TRBD1	TRBV4-1	TRBJ2-3	-	CASSLRTGGTDTQYF
-	TRBV10-3	TRBJ2-1	-	CAISDSVSYNEQFF
-	TRBV5-1	TRBJ2-7	-	CASGRDIYEQYF
TRBD2	TRBV4-2	TRBJ2-3	-	CASSRSGSPGDTQYF
-	TRBV11-3	TRBJ1-5	once	CASIDSMLRGNQPQHF
TRBD2	TRBV4-2	TRBJ2-1	once	CASTLGGGVNEQFF
-	TRBV2	TRBJ1-2	-	CASSEGRVGNYGYTF
-	TRBV28	TRBJ1-3	-	CASSFQGFSGNTIYF
-	TRBV29-1	TRBJ1-1	-	CSVGSGAFF
TRBD1	TRBV9	TRBJ1-2	-	CASSVRQGKDYGYTF
TRBD2	TRBV11-3	TRBJ2-1	-	CASSLGLAGENEQFF
TRBD1	TRBV11-3	TRBJ2-7	-	CASSPSSGTASHEQYF
-	TRBV30	TRBJ2-1	-	CASSRGGTYNEQFF